The 6 T cell receptor beta chains below come from one sample, sequenced in a study of post-analysis software for immune sequencing data. Points from the study as a whole: When patients were compared with controls, five TRBV segments were more frequent, TRBV5-6, TRBV5-1 and TRBV20-1 among them.

The library was made from cDNA and included unique molecular identifiers. One entry per CDR3 protein results from TCRdb running MiXCR on the PCR reads. The sample has about 400,000 distinct CDR3 sequences, roughly 38% seen once. No antigens are known for them. The source material was blood. These receptors were collected from a girl between 5 and 17 years old with multiple sclerosis.

There are a few counts of this clonotype. The chain couples TRBV20-1 to TRBJ2-7; D possibly corresponds to TRBD1 (6 bases). This CDR3 has 13 amino acids. Germline V CDR1 and CDR2: DFQATT, SNEGSKA (reference sequence). Trimming cost V 3 bases and J 7 bases, with 16 bases left between them. CDR3 residues: CSASNPQGPEQYF. In DNA form, the CDR3 reads TGCAGTGCTAGCAACCCACAGGGACCTGAGCAGTACTTC.

The V and J genes are TRBV6-2 or TRBV6-3 and TRBJ2-1, with 7 bases fitting TRBD2. Germline assignment: CDR1 MNHEY and CDR2 SVGEGT. The ends lost 8 bases at V and 0 bases at J; junction bases unmatched: 4. This CDR3 has 14 residues. The CDR3 spells CASGRGDSYNEQFF. CDR3 sequence (DNA): TGTGCCAGCGGTCGGGGGGACTCCTACAATGAGCAGTTCTTC.

The table lists this clonotype with a few counts. J is TRBJ2-4 and V is TRBV4-1; 8 nucleotides match TRBD2. The V gene end was trimmed by 1 base and the J gene end by 0 bases; junction bases not matched to a gene: 5. The length of the CDR3 is 17 residues. Looked up from germline, CDR1 is MGHRA and CDR2 is YSYEKL. The CDR3 here is CASSQAFSGVAKNIQYF. In nucleotides, the CDR3 is TGCGCCAGCAGCCAAGCCTTTAGCGGGGTAGCCAAAAACATTCAGTACTTC.

The CDR3 coding sequence is TGTGCCAGCAGCGTCCCCGGGGGGACCCAGTACTTC. Amino acids: CASSVPGGTQYF. The gene calls are TRBV9 and TRBJ2-5, with TRBD2 as a possible D gene (6 bases). The CDR3 consists of 12 residues. In germline, CDR1 is SGDLS, CDR2 YYNGEE. V shed 2 bases and J shed 7 bases, with 9 bases lying between them.

A few counts support this clonotype. The chain links TRBV7-9 to TRBJ1-2; the D is unclear. Germline V CDR1 and CDR2: SEHNR, FQNEAQ (reference sequence). V lost 5 bases to trimming and J lost 8 bases, with 18 bases between them. The CDR3 runs to 14 residues. The CDR3 DNA is TGTGCCAGCAGCCCTTATTACACCCCGCAAGGCTACACCTTC. This translates into CASSPYYTPQGYTF. Filled out from reference TRBV7-9 and TRBJ1-2, the complete variable domain reads DTGVSQNPRHKITKRGQNVTFRCDPISEHNRLYWYRQTLGQGPEFLTYFQNEAQLEKSRLLSDRFSAERPKGSFSTLEIQRTEQGDSAMYLCASSPYYTPQGYTFGSGTRLTVV.

This chain uses TRBV7-9 with TRBJ1-2; 7 positions agree with TRBD1. Germline-derived CDR1 and CDR2 are SEHNR and FQNEAQ (reference sequence). This CDR3 is built from 15 residues. V trimming: 5 bases; J trimming: 0 bases; junction bases outside the gene matches: 6. Here the CDR3 reads CASSVRDSPNYGYTF. The CDR3, as DNA: TGTGCCAGCAGCGTCCGGGACAGCCCTAACTATGGCTACACCTTC.